The clone carrying this T cell receptor beta chain was detected only a few times. No antigen is known for it. The data originate from a study of brain metastases from non-small cell lung cancer. Findings and caveats of the study: TCR repertoires overlapped largely between brain metastases and matched primaries. Compared with their matched primary tumors, around 69% of brain metastases showed expanded T-cell clones. Compared with primary tumors, brain metastases showed less T-cell infiltration.

TCRdb keeps only in-frame clones here, not all; method: immunoSEQ multiplex PCR. Of around 3,100 clones listed, about four fifths are singletons. The V end was cut by 6 bases, the J end by 6 bases, with 12 bases between. The CDR3 is 13 residues long. The V call is TRBV12-3 or TRBV12-4, the J call TRBJ1-5, with a tentative D call TRBD1 (5 bases). Sequencing was performed on primary lung tumor tissue. The receptor was isolated from a donor aged 40 or over with non-small cell lung cancer. The DNA for the CDR3 is TGTGCCAGCAGGGGGGAAGGGTCTCAGCCCCAGCATTTT. Residues: CASRGEGSQPQHF.